The next 23 T cell receptor beta chains were all read from a single sample in a study of long-term antiretroviral therapy in people with HIV. At the survey level, the v3.0 immunoSEQ assay was run. Generated by immunoSEQ multiplex PCR, the TCRdb table keeps only in-frame clones and is missing some. The table shows roughly 24,000 clones, with around four fifths occurring only once. The material was unsorted PBMCs, obtained 1.6 years after starting antiretroviral therapy. Receptors were obtained from a man aged 40-55 years with HIV.

This clone occurred a few times. The chain has TRBV14 and TRBJ2-7; weak D call: TRBD2 (6 bases). V was trimmed by 0 bases and J by 11 bases, leaving 14 bases between them. Germline V gene lookup returns CDR1 SGHDN and CDR2 FVKESK. CDR3 size: 13 residues. The CDR3 loop reads CASSQDQAGGKYF. CDR3 coding DNA: TGTGCCAGCAGCCAAGATCAGGCAGGCGGGAAGTACTTC.

The rearrangement uses TRBV2 and TRBJ1-6; unclear D gene. The V end was cut by 0 bases, the J end by 14 bases, with 14 bases between. This CDR3 has 14 residues. The germline V gene encodes CDR1 SNHLY and CDR2 FYNNEI. The CDR3 coding sequence is TGTGCCAGCAGTGAAGCCCTGACCGCGCTGACCCTCCACTTT. This encodes CASSEALTALTLHF.

The CDR3 region is CASSQDTGSTRTSQPQHF. The CDR3 DNA reads TGCGCCAGCAGCCAAGATACGGGGTCCACAAGGACAAGTCAGCCCCAGCATTTT. The chain has TRBV4-1 and TRBJ1-5; D perhaps matches TRBD1 (5 bases). Deletions cut 0 bases from V and 6 bases from J, with 21 bases between. Germline V gene lookup returns CDR1 MGHRA and CDR2 YSYEKL. The CDR3 extends over 18 amino acids.

The V gene is TRBV6-5, the J gene TRBJ1-2; D gene ambiguous. This CDR3 spans 12 amino acids. Germline lookup yields CDR1 MNHEY and CDR2 SVGAGI. Trimming stripped 11 bases from V and 3 bases from J, with 13 bases between. CDR3: CASYENYYGYTF. The CDR3, as DNA: TGTGCCTCATACGAGAACTACTATGGCTACACCTTC.

This clone was counted a single time. The chain is built from TRBV7-3 and TRBJ2-1; possible D gene TRBD2, 5 bases. Germline V gene sequence: CDR1 SGHTA, CDR2 FQGTGA. Trimming cost V 1 base and J 6 bases, with 13 bases left between them. This CDR3 spans 15 amino acids. The DNA for the CDR3 is TGTGCCAGCAGCTTAAGCCCGAGAGGGCCCAATGAGCAGTTCTTC. This sequence encodes CASSLSPRGPNEQFF.

V and J are TRBV6-1 and TRBJ1-1; D unresolved. CDR1 MNHNS and CDR2 SASEGT come from the germline V gene. V dropped 5 bases and J dropped 1 base, with 8 bases sitting between them. This CDR3 is built from 13 residues. In DNA, the CDR3 is TGTGCCAGCAGTAATCCATCGAACACTGAAGCTTTCTTT. Translating gives CASSNPSNTEAFF.

The chain employs TRBV5-1 and TRBJ1-2, with 10 bases fitting TRBD1. The ends lost 4 bases at V and 8 bases at J; junction bases unmatched: 5. This CDR3 has 13 residues. Per germline, CDR1 SGHRS and CDR2 YFSETQ. The CDR3: CASSTGTGEGYTF. The CDR3 coding sequence is TGCGCCAGCAGCACCGGGACAGGGGAAGGCTACACCTTC.

The J gene is TRBJ1-1, the V gene TRBV10-1; TRBD1 is a possible D gene (6 bases). This CDR3 comprises 14 residues. Trimming took 4 bases from V and 5 from J, leaving 14 bases between them. CDR1 WNHNN and CDR2 SYGVQD come from the germline V gene (reference sequence). DNA of the CDR3: TGCGCCAGCAGTGGAACAGGGAGATATACTGAAGCTTTCTTT. Its protein is CASSGTGRYTEAFF.

The V and J genes are TRBV7-9 and TRBJ2-5, with D tentatively TRBD2 (5 bases). CDR1 SEHNR and CDR2 FQNEAQ come from the germline V gene (reference sequence). V lost 5 bases and J 2 bases, leaving 12 bases between the germline ends. This CDR3 spans 14 amino acids. CDR3 sequence (DNA): TGTGCCAGCAGCAACAGACGAGGGCAAGAGACCCAGTACTTC. It specifies CASSNRRGQETQYF.

This rearrangement joins TRBV6-5 to TRBJ2-2; tentative D call: TRBD2 (6 bases). The CDR3 runs to 14 residues. The germline V and J ends were trimmed by 5 bases and 3 bases, with 10 bases remaining between them. Germline assignment: CDR1 MNHEY and CDR2 SVGAGI. The CDR3 sequence is CASSPPGDTGELFF. For the CDR3, the DNA is TGTGCCAGCAGTCCCCCGGGGGACACCGGGGAGCTGTTTTTT.

This clone was seen more than once but under ten times. Additional DNA sequences in this sample encode the identical CDR3. This chain links TRBV5-4 with TRBJ2-3; TRBD2 agrees at 8 bases. The CDR3 consists of 15 residues. Losses at the gene ends were 0 bases for V and 1 base for J; bases not matched to a gene: 1. Germline V gene sequence: CDR1 SGHNT, CDR2 YYREEE (reference sequence). The DNA for the CDR3 is TGTGCCAGCAGCTTGGAGACTAGCGGCACAGATACGCAGTATTTT. It yields the protein CASSLETSGTDTQYF.

A single count supports this clone. This sequence joins TRBV2 and TRBJ2-1, with 8 bases fitting TRBD1. J gave up 8 bases and V 10 bases, and 19 bases lay outside the gene matches. The length of the CDR3 is 16 residues. CDR1 is SNHLY, CDR2 FYNNEI, per germline. For the CDR3, the DNA is TGTGCCAATCAGAGGGACAGGACTCGGAGGATTGATGAGCAGTTCTTC. This sequence encodes CANQRDRTRRIDEQFF.

DNA for the CDR3: TGTGCCAGCAGCCAAGCGTGGCGGCTAGCAGGTACAGATACGCAGTATTTT. It yields the protein CASSQAWRLAGTDTQYF. The rearrangement joins TRBV4-2 to TRBJ2-3; maybe TRBD2 (5 bases). V lost 1 base, J lost 3 bases, and 17 bases lay in between. The germline V gene encodes CDR1 LGHNA and CDR2 YNFKEQ. This CDR3 has 17 amino acids.

The gene calls are TRBV27 and TRBJ1-5; no reliable D call. With 5 bases removed from V and 6 bases from J, the gap between germline ends came to 8 bases. The V gene's germline CDR1 is MNHEY and CDR2 SMNVEV (reference sequence). The CDR3 runs to 12 residues. The CDR3 region is CASSVWGQPQHF. CDR3 coding DNA: TGTGCCAGCAGTGTCTGGGGTCAGCCCCAGCATTTT.

The chain recombines TRBV27 with TRBJ2-7; 11 bases are shared with TRBD1. After removal of 3 bases from V and 5 bases from J, the junction contained 9 bases not matched to a gene. This CDR3 is 16 amino acids long. The germline V gene has CDR1 MNHEY and CDR2 SMNVEV (reference sequence). The CDR3 protein is CASSFIPGQGVHEQYF. The CDR3 coding sequence is TGTGCCAGCAGTTTCATCCCGGGACAGGGGGTCCACGAGCAGTACTTC.

Here the CDR3 reads CASSLGQSYEQYF. The CDR3 DNA sequence: TGCGCCAGCAGCTTGGGACAGTCCTACGAGCAGTACTTC. The rearrangement links TRBV5-1 to TRBJ2-7, with D maybe TRBD1 (5 bases). Germline V gives CDR1 SGHRS, CDR2 YFSETQ. The CDR3 covers 13 residues. Trimming took 0 bases from V and 1 from J, leaving 5 bases between them.

In its sample, this clone was seen a few times. The chain carries TRBV27 and TRBJ2-2; TRBD1 agrees at 7 bases. The CDR3 is 16 residues long. Trimming at V came to 5 bases and at J to 0 bases, leaving 6 bases not matched to a gene. Germline values: CDR1 MNHEY, CDR2 SMNVEV (reference sequence). This chain's CDR3 is CASSPWTGANTGELFF. DNA of the CDR3: TGTGCCAGCAGTCCGTGGACAGGCGCGAACACCGGGGAGCTGTTTTTT.

The chain links TRBV29-1 to TRBJ2-2; 7 bases agree with TRBD2. This CDR3 region has 14 residues. Germline CDR1 is SQVTM and CDR2 is ANQGSEA. With 1 base clipped from V and 5 bases from J, the junction kept 4 bases outside the gene matches. The CDR3 reads CSVEGGRGTGELFF. The CDR3 DNA reads TGCAGCGTTGAAGGAGGGAGGGGTACCGGGGAGCTGTTTTTT.

CDR3 sequence (DNA): TGCAGCGTTGGTTTCGACATCTCCTACAATGAGCAGTTCTTC. Encoded protein: CSVGFDISYNEQFF. The chain uses TRBV29-1 and TRBJ2-1; no firm D call. Trimming took 4 bases from V and 0 from J, leaving 10 bases between them. CDR3 length equals 14 residues. From germline, CDR1 is SQVTM and CDR2 ANQGSEA.

This chain links TRBV6-1 with TRBJ2-2; no clear D gene. The CDR3 contains 20 residues. The V gene's germline CDR1 is MNHNS and CDR2 SASEGT. Between the trimmed V and J ends, which lost 3 bases and 0 bases, there was a span of 23 bases. Here the CDR3 DNA reads TGTGCCAGCAGTGAGTTGTATTCTTCGGGCGTAAGGGCGAACACCGGGGAGCTGTTTTTT. Residues: CASSELYSSGVRANTGELFF.

This clone was observed a few times. The chain combines TRBV2 with TRBJ1-1; 7 bases agree with TRBD1. The CDR3 sequence is 14 residues long. Trimming at V came to 2 bases and at J to 4 bases, leaving 4 bases not matched to a gene. The V gene's germline CDR1 is SNHLY and CDR2 FYNNEI. In DNA form, the CDR3 reads TGTGCCAGCAGTGAAACGGCAGGGGGCACTGAAGCTTTCTTT. This gives the protein CASSETAGGTEAFF.

The chain recombines TRBV6-5 with TRBJ2-7; TRBD1 aligns across 7 bases. The ends lost 5 bases at V and 6 bases at J; junction bases unmatched: 1. Germline V gene lookup returns CDR1 MNHEY and CDR2 SVGAGI. The CDR3 spans 11 residues. CDR3 loop: CASSRQGEQYF. In nucleotides, the CDR3 is TGTGCCAGCAGTCGACAGGGCGAGCAGTACTTC.

The chain links TRBV28 to TRBJ2-2; no clear D. CDR3 length: 15 amino acids. Germline values: CDR1 MDHEN, CDR2 SYDVKM. The V end lost 3 bases, the J end lost 8 bases, and 16 bases lay between the germline ends. CDR3 coding DNA: TGTGCCAGCAGTTTCCAGGCTCGTCGGTGGGGGGAGCTGTTTTTT. Its translation: CASSFQARRWGELFF.